This TCR beta chain was obtained from a study of cytomegalovirus exposure and HLA in healthy donors. The germline V gene has CDR1 SGHRS and CDR2 YFSETQ. The CDR3 consists of 15 residues. V gave up 0 bases and J gave up 1 base, with 10 bases separating them. The table lists this clone with a count of one. The protocol was immunoSEQ multiplex PCR, while the TCRdb copy is restricted to in-frame clones and leaves out a portion. The sample yields under 300,000 clones, roughly 89% seen once. V and J are TRBV5-1 and TRBJ1-1; unclear D gene. This receptor was taken from a woman between 18 and 29 years old in good health and CMV-seronegative. Material: PBMCs. The CDR3 nucleotides are TGCGCCAGCAGCTTGGCCGGGTCAGAGAACACTGAAGCTTTCTTT. Translation: CASSLAGSENTEAFF.